Listed here are 32 T cell receptor beta chains from one sample, sequenced in a study of cytomegalovirus exposure and HLA in healthy donors. 60 Vbeta and 13 Jbeta primers were used in PCR. Assay: immunoSEQ multiplex PCR; the TCRdb copy retains only in-frame clones and omits some. This sample has some 130,000 clones, with 75% found just once. Sequenced input: PBMCs. All receptors derive from a man aged 25 to 40 in good health and CMV-seronegative.

The chain links TRBV4-1 to TRBJ2-5, with 8 bases fitting TRBD1. The junction had 5 bases not matched to a gene; V was cut back by 1 base and J by 4 bases. This CDR3 comprises 15 residues. From germline, CDR1 is MGHRA and CDR2 YSYEKL. The CDR3 DNA sequence: TGCGCCAGCAGCCAAGTCAGGGGGCTCGGAGAGACCCAGTACTTC. Its protein product is CASSQVRGLGETQYF.

The chain combines TRBV5-1 with TRBJ2-1; 8 bases line up with TRBD2. Germline CDR1 SGHRS, CDR2 YFSETQ. Trimming at V came to 4 bases and at J to 9 bases, leaving 15 bases not matched to a gene. CDR3 length equals 16 residues. In DNA form, the CDR3 reads TGCGCCAGCAGCGACCTCAACCCGGGGGGGCCGGGTGAGCAGTTCTTC. This gives the protein CASSDLNPGGPGEQFF.

The chain carries TRBV28 and TRBJ2-3; D not certain. V gave up 7 bases and J gave up 2 bases, with 10 bases separating them. The germline gives CDR1 MDHEN, CDR2 SYDVKM. The CDR3 is 13 amino acids. This chain's CDR3 is CASTLLYTDTQYF. The CDR3 bases are TGTGCCAGCACCCTATTATACACAGATACGCAGTATTTT.

In its sample, this clone was seen once. This rearrangement joins TRBV2 to TRBJ2-1; the D is unclear. This CDR3 is 13 amino acids long. V was trimmed by 1 base and J by 9 bases, leaving 10 bases between them. Germline CDR1 reads SNHLY; CDR2 reads FYNNEI. CDR3 DNA: TGTGCCAGCAGTGAAGTGTGGGCTACTGAGCAGTTCTTC. This encodes CASSEVWATEQFF.

V and J are TRBV13 and TRBJ2-3; D is perhaps TRBD1 (5 bases). Germline CDR1 PRHDT, CDR2 FYEKMQ (reference sequence). V was shortened by 2 bases and J by 6 bases, with 9 bases between the two germline ends. CDR3 size: 13 residues. The CDR3 here is CASSLQGGDTQYF. The CDR3 region has the DNA TGTGCCAGCAGCTTACAGGGTGGTGATACGCAGTATTTT.

This clone was seen only once. The genes are TRBV30 and TRBJ2-7; 7 bases align to TRBD1. This CDR3 comprises 11 residues. The ends lost 3 bases at V and 4 bases at J; junction bases unmatched: 0. Looked up from germline, CDR1 is GTSNPN and CDR2 is SVGIG (reference sequence). In nucleotides, the CDR3 is TGTGCCTGGAGCAGGGGGTACGAGCAGTACGTC. Amino acids: CAWSRGYEQYV.

The rearrangement uses TRBV10-3 and TRBJ2-1; perhaps TRBD2 as D (5 bases). The germline V and J ends were trimmed by 1 base and 6 bases, with 10 bases remaining between them. The CDR3 totals 14 residues. The germline CDR1 and CDR2 sequences are ENHRY and SYGVKD. CDR3 coding DNA: TGTGCCATCAGTGAGTTGGACTGGGGCAATGAGCAGTTCTTC. It encodes CAISELDWGNEQFF.

This rearrangement joins TRBV13 to TRBJ1-3, with 10 bases fitting TRBD1. V shed 8 bases, J shed 2 bases, and the junction held 3 bases outside the gene matches. The CDR3 sequence is 14 residues long. Germline CDR1 reads PRHDT; CDR2 reads FYEKMQ (reference sequence). CDR3 coding DNA: TGTGCCAGCCTAGGGACAGGGGCTGGAAACACCATATATTTT. Its translation: CASLGTGAGNTIYF.

The CDR3 bases are TGTGCTGCCGGGACTACCAACTACGAGCAGTACTTC. As protein: CAAGTTNYEQYF. The chain couples TRBV28 to TRBJ2-7, with 7 bases matching TRBD2. Germline V lookup: CDR1 MDHEN, CDR2 SYDVKM. This CDR3 is built from 12 residues.

This chain uses TRBV4-1 with TRBJ2-3; 10 nucleotides line up with TRBD2. In germline, CDR1 is MGHRA, CDR2 YSYEKL. J was trimmed by 0 bases and V by 4 bases; bases with no gene match: 4. The CDR3 is 16 amino acids. CDR3 nucleotide sequence: TGCGCCAGCAGCCCCCTAGCGGGGGAAAGCACAGATACGCAGTATTTT. It translates to CASSPLAGESTDTQYF.

The genes are TRBV29-1 and TRBJ2-1; 7 nucleotides line up with TRBD1. The CDR3 is 12 residues long. Looked up from germline, CDR1 is SQVTM and CDR2 is ANQGSEA. The ends lost 7 bases at V and 7 bases at J; junction bases unmatched: 7. The DNA for the CDR3 is TGCAGCGCCCTGACAGGGTTGAATGAGCAGTTCTTC. Amino acids: CSALTGLNEQFF.

This clone was counted only a few times. A read error may produce the germline difference seen at one junction end. V is TRBV2 and J is TRBJ2-7; possible D gene TRBD2, 6 bases. The CDR3 is made up of 15 amino acids. CDR1 is SNHLY and CDR2 is FYNNEI in the germline V gene. The CDR3: CASREGDSGLYEQYF. In DNA form, the CDR3 reads TGTGCCAGCAGAGAAGGGGACTCGGGGCTCTACGAGCAGTACTTC.

The genes are TRBV4-3 and TRBJ2-7, with D possibly being TRBD2 (6 bases). The CDR3 spans 15 residues. V shed 4 bases and J shed 2 bases, with 15 bases lying between them. Per the germline V gene, CDR1 is LGHNA and CDR2 is YSLEER. The DNA of the CDR3 is TGCGCCAGCAGCCGAGCTAGCGACGTTACCTACGAGCAGTACTTC. Protein sequence: CASSRASDVTYEQYF.

The rearrangement joins TRBV19 to TRBJ1-1; maybe TRBD1 (6 bases). There are 15 residues in the CDR3. The V gene's germline CDR1 is LNHDA and CDR2 SQIVND (reference sequence). V gave up 0 bases and J gave up 0 bases, with 8 bases separating them. The CDR3 is CASSIEAGVNTEAFF. DNA for the CDR3: TGTGCCAGTAGTATAGAGGCAGGGGTGAACACTGAAGCTTTCTTT.

This clone appeared a few times. This chain uses TRBV29-1 with TRBJ2-3; D call uncertain. This CDR3 is 14 amino acids long. The V gene's germline CDR1 is SQVTM and CDR2 ANQGSEA. V was clipped by 3 bases and J by 0 bases, with 10 bases between them. The CDR3 sequence: CSVEAPSSTDTQYF. The CDR3 DNA sequence: TGCAGCGTTGAGGCCCCCTCTAGCACAGATACGCAGTATTTT.

The chain uses TRBV7-9 and TRBJ2-3; TRBD1 aligns across 7 bases. Per germline, CDR1 SEHNR and CDR2 FQNEAQ (reference sequence). The CDR3 loop spans 16 amino acids. V was pared by 1 base and J by 3 bases, with 7 bases of the junction left unmatched. CDR3 protein: CASSLVGRGQTDTQYF. DNA of the CDR3: TGTGCCAGCAGCTTAGTTGGCCGGGGACAGACAGATACGCAGTATTTT.

The rearrangement links TRBV9 to TRBJ1-3, with 8 nucleotides matching TRBD1. Per the germline V gene, CDR1 is SGDLS and CDR2 is YYNGEE. CDR3 length: 18 residues. V shed 3 bases, J shed 0 bases, and the junction held 11 bases outside the gene matches. The CDR3 reads CASSGGQGAIFSGNTIYF. The CDR3 region has the DNA TGTGCCAGCAGCGGAGGACAGGGCGCTATCTTCTCTGGAAACACCATATATTTT.

The V call is TRBV2, the J call TRBJ1-5; the D gene is possibly TRBD1 (5 bases). Trimming removed 6 bases at V and 1 base at J, with 10 bases between. CDR3 length equals 14 residues. In germline, CDR1 is SNHLY, CDR2 FYNNEI. CDR3 nucleotide sequence: TGTGCCAGCAGGGTCGGGGGGAGCAATCAGCCCCAGCATTTT. As protein: CASRVGGSNQPQHF.

The V gene is TRBV28, the J gene TRBJ1-1; the D is unclear. CDR3 length: 14 residues. Germline V gives CDR1 MDHEN, CDR2 SYDVKM. The ends were cut back, 7 bases at V and 1 base at J, with 13 bases in the middle. CDR3 in DNA: TGTGCCAGCACTAATGCCCCCGGGAACACTGAAGCTTTCTTT. It specifies CASTNAPGNTEAFF.

This rearrangement joins TRBV9 to TRBJ2-3; 7 bases match TRBD2. Unmatched junction bases numbered 8, after V lost 6 bases and J lost 1 base. The CDR3 is 15 amino acids. Germline V lookup: CDR1 SGDLS, CDR2 YYNGEE. The CDR3 spells CASTVSGQGTDTQYF. CDR3 coding DNA: TGTGCCAGCACCGTTAGCGGGCAAGGCACAGATACGCAGTATTTT. The whole variable domain, filled in from reference TRBV9 and TRBJ2-3, reads DSGVTQTPKHLITATGQRVTLRCSPRSGDLSVYWYQQSLDQGLQFLIQYYNGEERAKGNILERFSAQQFPDLHSELNLSSLELGDSALYFCASTVSGQGTDTQYFGPGTRLTVL.

This clone has only a few counts. The chain combines TRBV18 with TRBJ1-1; D perhaps matches TRBD1 (5 bases). Germline V gives CDR1 KGHSH, CDR2 LQKENI. The CDR3 has 14 amino acids. Trimming shortened V by 5 bases and J by 5 bases, and 15 bases separated the two germline ends. Here the CDR3 DNA reads TGTGCCAGCTCAATCCAGTTGGGGCAAACTGAAGCTTTCTTT. It translates to CASSIQLGQTEAFF.

The chain couples TRBV5-6 to TRBJ2-3; D ambiguous. The CDR3 is made up of 15 amino acids. Germline V lookup: CDR1 SGHDT, CDR2 YYEEEE. Trimming shortened V by 4 bases and J by 2 bases, and 14 bases separated the two germline ends. Here the CDR3 DNA reads TGTGCCAGCAGCACCGATGACCGACTCACAGATACGCAGTATTTT. Protein product: CASSTDDRLTDTQYF.

The gene calls are TRBV7-2 and TRBJ2-7, with D uncertain. Germline assignment: CDR1 SGHTA and CDR2 FQGNSA. This CDR3 comprises 15 residues. V gave up 1 base and J gave up 3 bases, with 13 bases separating them. The CDR3: CASSLVGFQDYEQYF. The CDR3 DNA follows: TGTGCCAGCAGCTTAGTTGGTTTTCAGGACTACGAGCAGTACTTC.

The gene calls are TRBV5-1 and TRBJ2-1; the match to TRBD2 covers 10 bases. The CDR3 spans 15 residues. Germline V CDR1 and CDR2: SGHRS, YFSETQ. Trimming removed 3 bases from V and 4 bases from J; junction bases left unmatched: 4. The CDR3 loop reads CASSSTSGTYNEQFF. DNA of the CDR3: TGCGCCAGCAGCTCCACTAGCGGGACTTACAATGAGCAGTTCTTC.

The CDR3 DNA is TGTGCCAGCCAACTAGACGGGACAGGGGGGAACTACGAGCAGTACTTC. It yields the protein CASQLDGTGGNYEQYF. The V and J genes are TRBV4-2 and TRBJ2-7; 11 nucleotides align to TRBD1. Trimming cost V 8 bases and J 3 bases; bases outside gene matches: 12. This CDR3 comprises 16 residues. Per germline, CDR1 LGHNA and CDR2 YNFKEQ.

The rearrangement joins TRBV5-1 to TRBJ2-5, with 8 bases identical to TRBD2. In germline, CDR1 is SGHRS, CDR2 YFSETQ. The V and J ends lost 1 base and 5 bases, in that order; junction bases with no gene match: 7. The CDR3 length is 15 residues. The CDR3 region has the DNA TGCGCCAGCAGCTTGAGCGGGAGAAGAGGGGAGACCCAGTACTTC. This gives the protein CASSLSGRRGETQYF.

This chain joins TRBV25-1 and TRBJ1-2; 7 nucleotides agree with TRBD1. Germline V gene lookup returns CDR1 MGHDK and CDR2 SYGVNS. This CDR3 contains 17 residues. J lost 3 bases, V lost 4 bases, and 14 bases had no gene match. CDR3 in DNA: TGTGCCAGCAGTGTAGGGGGTCGACAGGGCGTGGACTATGGCTACACCTTC. It translates to CASSVGGRQGVDYGYTF.

This chain joins TRBV4-3 and TRBJ2-3; 9 bases line up with TRBD2. Germline CDR1 LGHNA, CDR2 YSLEER. The CDR3 contains 18 residues. V lost 1 base and J lost 6; bases outside the gene matches: 14. The CDR3 region has the DNA TGCGCCAGCAGCCAAGTTGAAGGAAGTGCGGGAGGGCCTGATACGCAGTATTTT. Translated: CASSQVEGSAGGPDTQYF.

This chain links TRBV5-1 with TRBJ2-7; 9 bases align to TRBD2. From germline, CDR1 is SGHRS and CDR2 YFSETQ. Trimming took 0 bases from V and 2 from J; bases not matched to a gene: 6. The CDR3 is made up of 16 amino acids. CDR3 region: CASSLDGLASTYEQYF. DNA of the CDR3: TGCGCCAGCAGCTTGGATGGACTAGCGAGCACCTACGAGCAGTACTTC.

Only one count was recorded for this clone. The chain is built from TRBV4-3 and TRBJ2-5, with 9 bases fitting TRBD2. Germline V gives CDR1 LGHNA, CDR2 YSLEER. The CDR3 spans 17 residues. Trimming at V came to 1 base and at J to 6 bases, leaving 12 bases not matched to a gene. CDR3 amino acids: CASSQVAGVWGGQTQYF. The DNA of the CDR3 is TGCGCCAGCAGCCAAGTAGCGGGGGTGTGGGGGGGGCAGACCCAGTACTTC.

This clone was seen more than once but under ten times. V and J are TRBV5-4 and TRBJ2-7; no clear D gene. The V end was cut by 4 bases, the J end by 2 bases, with 13 bases between. Germline V gene data show CDR1 as SGHNT and CDR2 as YYREEE (reference sequence). The CDR3 sequence is 14 residues long. The CDR3 coding sequence is TGTGCCAGCAGCCGAGAGGATTTACCCTACGAGCAGTACTTC. Translation gives CASSREDLPYEQYF.

Concerning this clone: A junction boundary mismatches the germline segment, possibly from a read error. The chain couples TRBV7-7 to TRBJ2-5; D might be TRBD1 (5 bases). Germline V gives CDR1 SSHAT, CDR2 FNYEAQ (reference sequence). The CDR3 contains 13 residues. Here the CDR3 DNA reads TGTGCTAGCAGCTTAGGGGCGAAAGAGACCCAGTACTTC. It specifies CASSLGAKETQYF.